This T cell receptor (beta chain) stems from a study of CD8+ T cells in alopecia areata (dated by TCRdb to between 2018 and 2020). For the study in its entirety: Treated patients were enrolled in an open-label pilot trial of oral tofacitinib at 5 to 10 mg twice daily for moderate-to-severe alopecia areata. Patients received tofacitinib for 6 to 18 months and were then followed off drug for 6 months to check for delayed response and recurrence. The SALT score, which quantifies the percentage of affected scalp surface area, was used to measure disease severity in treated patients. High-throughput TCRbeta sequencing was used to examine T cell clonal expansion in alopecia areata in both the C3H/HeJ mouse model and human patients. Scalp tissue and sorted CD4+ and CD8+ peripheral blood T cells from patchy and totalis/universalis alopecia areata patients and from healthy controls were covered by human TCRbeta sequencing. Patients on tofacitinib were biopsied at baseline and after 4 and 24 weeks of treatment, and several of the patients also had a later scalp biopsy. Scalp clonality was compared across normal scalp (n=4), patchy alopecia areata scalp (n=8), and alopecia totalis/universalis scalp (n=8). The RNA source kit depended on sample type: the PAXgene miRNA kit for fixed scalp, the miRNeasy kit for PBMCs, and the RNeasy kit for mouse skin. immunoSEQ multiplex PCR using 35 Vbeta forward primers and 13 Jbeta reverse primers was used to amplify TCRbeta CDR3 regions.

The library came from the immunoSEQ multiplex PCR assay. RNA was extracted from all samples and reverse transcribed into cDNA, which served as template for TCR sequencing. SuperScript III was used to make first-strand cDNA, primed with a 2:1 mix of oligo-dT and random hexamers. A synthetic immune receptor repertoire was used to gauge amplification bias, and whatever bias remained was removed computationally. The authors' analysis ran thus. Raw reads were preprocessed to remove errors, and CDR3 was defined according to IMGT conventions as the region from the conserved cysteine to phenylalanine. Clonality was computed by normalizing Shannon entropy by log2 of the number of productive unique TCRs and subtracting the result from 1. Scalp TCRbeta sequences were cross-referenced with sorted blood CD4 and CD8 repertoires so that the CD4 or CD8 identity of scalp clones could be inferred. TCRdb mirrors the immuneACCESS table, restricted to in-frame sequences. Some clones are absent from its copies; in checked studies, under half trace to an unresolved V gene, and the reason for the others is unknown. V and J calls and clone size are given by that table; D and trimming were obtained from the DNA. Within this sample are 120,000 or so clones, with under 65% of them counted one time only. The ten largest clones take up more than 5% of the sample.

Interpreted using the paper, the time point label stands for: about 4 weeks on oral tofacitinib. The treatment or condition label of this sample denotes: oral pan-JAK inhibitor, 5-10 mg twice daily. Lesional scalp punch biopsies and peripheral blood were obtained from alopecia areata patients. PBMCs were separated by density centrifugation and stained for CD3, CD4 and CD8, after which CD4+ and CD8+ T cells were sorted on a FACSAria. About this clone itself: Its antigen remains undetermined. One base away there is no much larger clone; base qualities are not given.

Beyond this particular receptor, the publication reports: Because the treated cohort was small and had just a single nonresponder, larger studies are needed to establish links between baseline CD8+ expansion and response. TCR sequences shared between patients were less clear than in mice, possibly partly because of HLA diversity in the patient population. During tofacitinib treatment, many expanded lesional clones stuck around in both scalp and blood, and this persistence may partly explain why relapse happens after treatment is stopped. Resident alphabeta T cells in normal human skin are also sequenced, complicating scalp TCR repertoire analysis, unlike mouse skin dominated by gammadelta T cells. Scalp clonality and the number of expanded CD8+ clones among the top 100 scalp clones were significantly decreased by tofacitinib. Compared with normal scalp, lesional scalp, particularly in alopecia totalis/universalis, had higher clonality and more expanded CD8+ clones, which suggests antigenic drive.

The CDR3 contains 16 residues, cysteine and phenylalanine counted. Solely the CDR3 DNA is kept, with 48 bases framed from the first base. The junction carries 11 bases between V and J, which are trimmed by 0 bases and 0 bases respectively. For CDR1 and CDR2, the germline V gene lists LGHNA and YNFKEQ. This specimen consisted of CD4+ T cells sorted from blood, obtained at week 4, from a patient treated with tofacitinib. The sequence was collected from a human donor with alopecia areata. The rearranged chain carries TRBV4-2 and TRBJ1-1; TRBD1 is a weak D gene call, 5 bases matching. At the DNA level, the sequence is TGTGCCAGCAGCCAAGATCAGGGCAGCATGAACACTGAAGCTTTCTTT. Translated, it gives CASSQDQGSMNTEAFF.